The sequence of this T cell receptor beta chain was determined in a study of brain T cells in children with intractable seizures. Study results and limitations: Clones missing pre-surgery may reflect undersampling of that blood sample.

CDR1 is SNHLY, CDR2 FYNNEI, per germline. The CDR3 has 14 residues. After removal of 8 bases from V and 3 bases from J, the junction contained 5 bases not matched to a gene. The time point: blood from clinic visit 5 months post-surgery; TSC patient then seizure free. Sequencing was limited to surgery cases with top T cell transcript signatures in brain tissue. Clones were read by immunoSEQ multiplex PCR, and TCRdb kept only the in-frame ones, dropping some. The sample contains about 340,000 clones, over 90% of which appear only once. Details on this clone: Its antigen is still unknown.

The receptor was isolated from a boy in the first two years of life with tuberous sclerosis and intractable seizures. This rearrangement joins TRBV2 to TRBJ2-2; 8 bases fit TRBD2. The material sequenced was peripheral blood, taken 4 to 6 months after surgery. CDR3 bases: TGTGCCAGCGTGCTACTAGCGGACACCGGGGAGCTGTTTTTT. The encoded protein is CASVLLADTGELFF.